This T cell receptor (beta chain) was profiled in a study of T-cell reconstitution after alpha-beta-depleted transplantation in children. Unique molecular identifiers were used in preparing the TCRbeta library. Via MiXCR, TCRdb re-called the PCR reads, giving one row per CDR3 protein. The sample carries hundreds of thousands of distinct CDR3 sequences, 15% to 20% recorded once. The TCR was taken from a boy under two years old who had a stem cell transplant for Wiskott-Aldrich syndrome, so the T cells may come from the graft donor. Sample: PBMCs, mostly from graft donor cells, taken 360 days after TCRalphabeta/CD19-depleted stem cell transplant.

The CDR3 bases are TGTGCCAGTACCCTGACAGGGTTGAACACTGAAGCTTTCTTT. This sequence encodes CASTLTGLNTEAFF. The chain carries TRBV19 and TRBJ1-1, with 7 bases matching TRBD1. CDR1 LNHDA and CDR2 SQIVND come from the germline V gene (reference sequence). V lost 7 bases to trimming and J lost 0 bases; unmatched junction nucleotides: 5. The length of the CDR3 is 14 residues. The variable domain in full, completed from reference TRBV19 and TRBJ1-1, reads DGGITQSPKYLFRKEGQNVTLSCEQNLNHDAMYWYRQDPGQGLRLIYYSQIVNDFQKGDIAEGYSVSREKKESFPLTVTSAQKNPTAFYLCASTLTGLNTEAFFGQGTRLTVV.